The present TCR delta chain was sequenced within a study of gamma-delta chains in newborns, infants, children. As for the study in general: Microbial exposure reportedly drives polyclonal innate γδ T cell expansion after birth.

Germline V gene sequence: CDR1 TSWWSYY, CDR2 QGS. CDR3 length equals 16 residues. V dropped 2 bases and J dropped 0 bases, with 13 bases sitting between them. TCRdb redid the clone calls on the reads with CATT. Here the sample spans 7,500 to 10,000 delta-chain clones, approximately 24% being singletons. The specimen sequenced was blood. This rearrangement joins TRDV1 to TRDJ1; possibly TRDD3 for D (5 bases). The sequence came from a child who was a newborn, infant or young child, either healthy, febrile or measles-vaccinated (not recorded which). The CDR3 DNA reads as TGTGCTCTTGGGGAATTCTGGCGGGGACACACCGATAAACTCATCTTT. Protein sequence: CALGEFWRGHTDKLIF.